What follows are 28 T cell receptor beta chains derived from one specimen sequenced in a study of beta chain features in type 1 diabetes. The sequenced template was cDNA made from the entire isolated RNA. Here immunoSEQ multiplex PCR was the method, and the copy in TCRdb shows in-frame clones only, minus some. The sample lists under 450,000 clones, approximately 15% occurring once. Material: naive CD4+ T cells from blood. The source is a man aged 25 to 45 in good health.

The table lists this clone with a few counts. The J gene is TRBJ2-2, the V gene TRBV7-8, with TRBD2 matching over 8 bases. The CDR3 consists of 18 residues. Germline CDR1 reads SGHVS; CDR2 reads FQNEAQ. Germline trimming cut 1 base from V and 2 bases from J; bases unmatched to any gene: 9. DNA for the CDR3: TGTGCCAGCAGCTTAGACTTAGTACTAGCGGTTAACACCGGGGAGCTGTTTTTT. Amino acids: CASSLDLVLAVNTGELFF.

CDR3 DNA: TGTGCCAGCAGCGTACGCGGGGGTCTAAGCGAGCAGTACTTC. It codes for CASSVRGGLSEQYF. This chain joins TRBV9 and TRBJ2-4, with TRBD2 matching over 7 bases. TRBJ2-7 matches the DNA end more closely, so the J call is doubtful. The germline CDR1 and CDR2 sequences are SGDLS and YYNGEE. This CDR3 is built from 14 residues.

V is TRBV6-5 and J is TRBJ1-5, with TRBD1 as a possible D gene (6 bases). Germline V gene sequence: CDR1 MNHEY, CDR2 SVGAGI. This CDR3 contains 15 residues. Between the trimmed V and J ends, which lost 6 bases and 3 bases, there was a span of 15 bases. This CDR3 reads CASRPQGPNNQPQHF. The CDR3 region has the DNA TGTGCCAGCAGGCCACAGGGACCGAACAATCAGCCCCAGCATTTT.

This clone was observed a few times. The chain combines TRBV13 with TRBJ2-2; D is unclear. CDR3 length equals 13 residues. V was clipped by 2 bases and J by 7 bases, with 8 bases between them. Germline loops: CDR1 PRHDT, CDR2 FYEKMQ (reference sequence). This CDR3 reads CASSLSRIGELFF. The CDR3 nucleotides are TGTGCCAGCAGCTTAAGTCGTATCGGGGAGCTGTTTTTT.

This clone was seen more than once but under ten times. The chain uses TRBV7-2 and TRBJ1-1; D remains ambiguous. V gave up 8 bases and J gave up 2 bases, with 15 bases separating them. Per germline, CDR1 SGHTA and CDR2 FQGNSA. CDR3 length: 14 residues. The CDR3 nucleotides are TGTGCCAGCTCGTACACAAGATTCAACACTGAAGCTTTCTTT. It yields the protein CASSYTRFNTEAFF.

This chain connects TRBV6-5 to TRBJ1-1, with D hard to call. The CDR3 loop spans 13 amino acids. Germline V gene data show CDR1 as MNHEY and CDR2 as SVGAGI. Trimming removed 5 bases at V and 4 bases at J, with 11 bases between. In nucleotides, the CDR3 is TGTGCCAGCAGTCCCAGCAGGTTCACTGAAGCTTTCTTT. The encoded protein is CASSPSRFTEAFF.

V is TRBV28 and J is TRBJ2-1; D is unresolved. V lost 8 bases, J lost 7 bases, and 6 bases lay in between. Per germline, CDR1 MDHEN and CDR2 SYDVKM. The CDR3 runs to 10 residues. CDR3 DNA: TGTGCCAGCGGCGATAATGAGCAGTTCTTC. Amino acid sequence: CASGDNEQFF.

The rearrangement links TRBV6-6 to TRBJ1-4, with D tentatively TRBD1 (5 bases). Between the trimmed V and J ends, which lost 6 bases and 10 bases, there was a span of 12 bases. Germline V gene sequence: CDR1 MNHNY, CDR2 SVGAGI (reference sequence). This CDR3 is 12 amino acids long. The CDR3 nucleotides read TGTGCCAGCAGGCAGGGCGACAGAAAACTGTTTTTT. It yields the protein CASRQGDRKLFF.

This clone was seen only a few times. The chain combines TRBV2 with TRBJ2-3; tentatively, D is TRBD1 (5 bases). The V and J ends lost 6 bases and 2 bases respectively, with 12 bases between them. The germline V gene encodes CDR1 SNHLY and CDR2 FYNNEI. This CDR3 region has 14 residues. The CDR3 DNA reads TGTGCCAGCAGGGCTAGACAGAACACAGATACGCAGTATTTT. It yields the protein CASRARQNTDTQYF.

The chain combines TRBV30 with TRBJ2-3, with 16 positions matching TRBD2. The CDR3 covers 18 residues. V was clipped by 6 bases and J by 2 bases; unmatched bases: 11. Germline-derived CDR1 and CDR2 are GTSNPN and SVGIG (reference sequence). In DNA, the CDR3 is TGTGCCTGTCAGTTGGGACTAGCGGGAGGGGCCTTCACAGATACGCAGTATTTT. Amino acid sequence: CACQLGLAGGAFTDTQYF.

The chain links TRBV7-9 to TRBJ2-1, with TRBD2 identical over 15 bases. CDR1 is SEHNR and CDR2 is FQNEAQ in the germline V gene (reference sequence). V shed 6 bases, J shed 6 bases, and the junction held 12 bases outside the gene matches. This CDR3 has 18 residues. The CDR3 reads CASRPTTPGLAGGNEQFF. The CDR3 DNA reads TGTGCCAGCAGACCTACTACTCCGGGACTAGCGGGAGGCAATGAGCAGTTCTTC. Full variable domain (remainder filled in from reference TRBV7-9 and TRBJ2-1): DTGVSQNPRHKITKRGQNVTFRCDPISEHNRLYWYRQTLGQGPEFLTYFQNEAQLEKSRLLSDRFSAERPKGSFSTLEIQRTEQGDSAMYLCASRPTTPGLAGGNEQFFGPGTRLTVL.

V usage is TRBV7-9 and J usage is TRBJ1-2, with a weak D call TRBD1 (5 bases). CDR1 SEHNR and CDR2 FQNEAQ come from the germline V gene (reference sequence). This CDR3 is built from 15 residues. Trimming removed 5 bases from V and 2 bases from J, with 15 bases in between. CDR3 in amino acids: CASSPDRTQNYGYTF. In nucleotides, the CDR3 is TGTGCCAGCAGCCCAGATAGGACACAGAACTATGGCTACACCTTC. The full variable domain, its missing parts supplied by reference TRBV7-9 and TRBJ1-2, is DTGVSQNPRHKITKRGQNVTFRCDPISEHNRLYWYRQTLGQGPEFLTYFQNEAQLEKSRLLSDRFSAERPKGSFSTLEIQRTEQGDSAMYLCASSPDRTQNYGYTFGSGTRLTVV.

As DNA, the CDR3 is TGTGCCAGCAGCCCGCTGACCGTAGACAACGCGGGCGATGAGCAGTTCTTC. It codes for CASSPLTVDNAGDEQFF. The chain employs TRBV7-9 and TRBJ2-1, with a weak D call TRBD2 (5 bases). Germline assignment: CDR1 SEHNR and CDR2 FQNEAQ (reference sequence). Trimming took 5 bases from V and 8 from J, leaving 25 bases between them. The CDR3 has 17 residues.

The CDR3 region is CASSSVAGNTANYGYTF. In DNA form, the CDR3 reads TGTGCCAGCTCCTCGGTGGCAGGGAATACGGCTAACTATGGCTACACCTTC. The V gene is TRBV18, the J gene TRBJ1-2, with D tentatively TRBD1 (5 bases). V was pared by 6 bases and J by 0 bases, with 20 bases between. The CDR3 spans 17 residues. Germline V gene lookup returns CDR1 KGHSH and CDR2 LQKENI.

The chain combines TRBV7-6 with TRBJ1-3; TRBD1 agrees at 7 bases. V shed 3 bases, J shed 2 bases, and the junction held 7 bases outside the gene matches. Germline V gene lookup returns CDR1 SGHVS and CDR2 FNYEAQ. The CDR3 has 16 residues. The CDR3 loop is CASSLGQFLAGNTIYF. The CDR3 DNA is TGTGCCAGCAGCTTGGGACAGTTTCTAGCTGGAAACACCATATATTTT.

The V gene is TRBV27, the J gene TRBJ2-7; D remains ambiguous. The CDR3 has 13 residues. The V gene's germline CDR1 is MNHEY and CDR2 SMNVEV (reference sequence). V gave up 3 bases and J gave up 0 bases, with 6 bases separating them. DNA of the CDR3: TGTGCCAGCAGTTTTGCGAGCTCCTACGAGCAGTACTTC. This sequence encodes CASSFASSYEQYF.

The chain carries TRBV10-3 and TRBJ2-1; D is perhaps TRBD2 (6 bases). Trimming took off 6 bases at V and 9 bases at J, with 21 bases between the two ends. CDR1 is ENHRY, CDR2 SYGVKD, per germline. The CDR3 consists of 15 residues. DNA of the CDR3: TGTGCCATCAGGGCCTCTAGCGTCAAAGGAACTGAGCAGTTCTTC. Its protein is CAIRASSVKGTEQFF.

There are a few counts of this clone. The chain uses TRBV10-3 and TRBJ1-2; possible D gene TRBD1, 6 bases. The CDR3 sequence is 14 residues long. The V end was cut by 6 bases, the J end by 0 bases, with 11 bases between. CDR1 is ENHRY, CDR2 SYGVKD, per germline. In DNA form, the CDR3 reads TGTGCCATCAGCCCCAGACAGGCTAACTATGGCTACACCTTC. Amino acids: CAISPRQANYGYTF.

This chain joins TRBV2 and TRBJ1-1, with TRBD1 matching over 8 bases. The V gene's germline CDR1 is SNHLY and CDR2 FYNNEI. The V gene end was trimmed by 4 bases and the J gene end by 1 base; junction bases not matched to a gene: 2. CDR3 length: 14 residues. CDR3 coding DNA: TGTGCCAGCAGTGGCGGACAGGGGAACACTGAAGCTTTCTTT. Encoded protein: CASSGGQGNTEAFF.

The rearrangement uses TRBV4-3 and TRBJ2-3, with a possible D match to TRBD1 (6 bases). This CDR3 contains 15 residues. Trimming left V 1 base short and J 2 bases short, with 10 bases between. Germline CDR1 reads LGHNA; CDR2 reads YSLEER. The CDR3 DNA reads as TGCGCCAGCAGCCAAGTAGGGGGAGACACAGATACGCAGTATTTT. Protein: CASSQVGGDTDTQYF.

This clone has just a few counts. The chain has TRBV23-1 and TRBJ2-7; 11 bases align to TRBD1. TRBV23-1 is labeled an ORF, and its function is uncertain. The J segment lost 3 bases and the V segment lost 8 bases, leaving 12 bases of the junction unmatched. The CDR3 is 16 amino acids. CDR3 in amino acids: CASDALDRGRNYEQYV. The CDR3 DNA reads as TGCGCCAGCGACGCCCTGGACAGGGGGCGGAACTACGAGCAGTACGTC.

The CDR3 protein is CASSLSGGETQYF. The CDR3 DNA is TGCGCCAGCAGCCTTAGCGGGGGAGAGACCCAGTACTTC. The rearrangement uses TRBV5-1 and TRBJ2-5; 9 nucleotides line up with TRBD2. Trimming removed 4 bases from V and 4 bases from J; junction bases left unmatched: 2. The CDR3 is 13 amino acids. CDR1 is SGHRS, CDR2 YFSETQ, per germline.

The table lists this clone with a few counts. J is TRBJ2-2 and V is TRBV5-1; D is unresolved. CDR1 and CDR2 from the germline V gene are SGHRS and YFSETQ. The CDR3 sequence is 13 residues long. Deletions cut 4 bases from V and 6 bases from J, with 10 bases between. CDR3 in DNA: TGCGCCAGCAGCCTAGGAATGGCCGGGGAGCTGTTTTTT. Amino acid sequence: CASSLGMAGELFF.

The chain uses TRBV29-1 and TRBJ1-1; 8 bases agree with TRBD1. The CDR3 contains 11 residues. The germline gives CDR1 SQVTM, CDR2 ANQGSEA. The trim removed 6 bases at V and 10 bases at J, leaving 7 bases unmatched. DNA of the CDR3: TGCAGCGTCTCCGGACAGGGATCAGCTTTCTTT. This gives the protein CSVSGQGSAFF.

This clone came up many times. This chain connects TRBV25-1 to TRBJ2-5; TRBD1 matches at 8 bases. Germline lookup yields CDR1 MGHDK and CDR2 SYGVNS. CDR3 length: 15 amino acids. J lost 1 base, V lost 3 bases, and 4 bases had no gene match. CDR3 bases: TGTGCCAGCAGTGATTACAGGGGGTTCCAAGAGACCCAGTACTTC. This translates into CASSDYRGFQETQYF.

This clone came up a few times. The chain employs TRBV19 and TRBJ2-6; D possibly uses TRBD1 or TRBD2 (5 bases each). The CDR3 consists of 15 residues. Germline V gives CDR1 LNHDA, CDR2 SQIVND (reference sequence). Trimming took off 10 bases at V and 0 bases at J, with 13 bases between the two ends. The CDR3 DNA follows: TGTGCCACCGGGGACGTTCGCTCTGGGGCCAACGTCCTGACTTTC. Translation: CATGDVRSGANVLTF.

The table lists this clone with a few counts. One junction end does not reproduce the germline sequence, and a read error may be involved. The V call is TRBV7-7, the J call TRBJ2-3, with TRBD2 identical over 9 bases. The CDR3 has 15 amino acids. From germline, CDR1 is SSHAT and CDR2 FNYEAQ (reference sequence). The CDR3 loop reads CASSLAGAGTDTQYF. CDR3 sequence (DNA): TGTGCTAGCAGCTTAGCGGGAGCGGGGACAGATACGCAGTATTTT.

This clone was observed many times. This chain connects TRBV14 to TRBJ1-1; no clear D. The CDR3 contains 10 residues. Per germline, CDR1 SGHDN and CDR2 FVKESK. This CDR3 reads CTSEGTEAFF. DNA for the CDR3: TGTACCTCGGAGGGCACTGAAGCTTTCTTT.